The rows below give T cell receptor beta chains drawn from one sample of a study of blood T cell repertoires in COVID-19. Profiling relied on immunoSEQ multiplex PCR, and the TCRdb table lists in-frame clones only, not all of them. Of roughly 300,000 clones listed, about 87% were seen once; the top ten hold approximately 5%. Sequenced material: PBMCs or T cells enriched from blood (not recorded which). Receptors originate from a woman in her 30s who had recovered from COVID-19. CDR3s include the opening cysteine and the closing phenylalanine or tryptophan. The D gene is left open where the match is weak. Some rows mark clone size as missing; the rest say once, few, many or name a class of expanded clone.

clone size,D gene,V gene,J gene,CDR3 protein,CDR3 DNA
once,TRBD1,TRBV7-6,TRBJ1-6,CASSLGQGYSPLHF,TGTGCCAGCAGCCTGGGACAGGGTTATTCACCCCTCCACTTT
-,-,TRBV4-3,TRBJ2-1,CASSQDRWNEQFF,TGCGCCAGCAGCCAAGATCGGTGGAATGAGCAGTTCTTC
-,-,TRBV7-2,TRBJ2-5,CASSLGGRFKETQYF,TGTGCCAGCAGCTTAGGGGGCCGATTTAAAGAGACCCAGTACTTC
-,TRBD2,TRBV27,TRBJ2-5,CASSLSSWTSGGAGETQYF,TGTGCCAGCAGTCTCTCTTCGTGGACTAGCGGGGGGGCCGGAGAGACCCAGTACTTC
-,-,TRBV29-1,TRBJ2-2,CSAPRGGELFF,TGCAGCGCCCCTAGAGGCGGGGAGCTGTTTTTT
few,-,TRBV6-1,TRBJ2-3,CASSEVGEDTQYF,TGTGCCAGCAGTGAAGTGGGAGAAGATACGCAGTATTTT
-,-,TRBV4-1,TRBJ2-1,CASSQEAVSYNEQFF,TGCGCCAGCAGCCAGGAGGCCGTCTCTTACAATGAGCAGTTCTTC
-,TRBD1,TRBV4-1,TRBJ2-7,CASSQEPGQGGYEQYF,TGCGCCAGCAGCCAAGAACCGGGACAGGGAGGGTACGAGCAGTACTTC
-,-,TRBV6-5,TRBJ1-3,CASSPFRGPGNTIYF,TGTGCCAGCAGTCCTTTCAGGGGCCCTGGAAACACCATATATTTT
-,-,TRBV6-5,TRBJ2-7,CASTITRAGYEQYF,TGTGCCAGCACGATAACTAGGGCGGGGTACGAGCAGTACTTC
-,-,TRBV13,TRBJ1-2,CASSLLRRDYGYTF,TGTGCCAGCAGCTTACTGCGACGGGACTATGGCTACACCTTC
-,-,TRBV19,TRBJ2-7,CACRGRVGEQYF,TGTGCCTGCAGGGGTAGGGTCGGCGAGCAGTACTTC
few,TRBD1,TRBV3-1/TRBV3-2,TRBJ1-5,CASSQGQGWPQHF,TGTGCCAGCAGCCAGGGACAGGGGTGGCCCCAGCATTTT
-,TRBD1,TRBV7-2,TRBJ2-7,CASSGPGQGPYEQYF,TGTGCCAGCAGCGGTCCGGGACAGGGGCCCTACGAGCAGTACTTC
-,TRBD1,TRBV4-2,TRBJ2-2,CASSQLGTGGSTGELFF,TGTGCCAGCAGCCAACTAGGGACAGGGGGATCCACCGGGGAGCTGTTTTTT
-,TRBD1,TRBV10-3,TRBJ1-2,CAIRRDAGRGTYGYTF,TGTGCCATCAGACGGGATGCGGGCAGGGGGACCTATGGCTACACCTTC
-,TRBD2,TRBV6-2/TRBV6-3,TRBJ2-2,CASSLQLYGGAVTGELFF,TGTGCCAGCAGTTTACAGCTCTACGGGGGGGCCGTCACCGGGGAGCTGTTTTTT
once,TRBD1,TRBV14,TRBJ2-7,CASSQENRGHEQYF,TGTGCCAGCAGCCAAGAAAACAGGGGGCACGAGCAGTACTTC
-,-,TRBV7-8,TRBJ1-1,CASSLGVVSEAFF,TGTGCCAGCAGCTTAGGAGTGGTCTCTGAAGCTTTCTTT
-,-,TRBV3-1/TRBV3-2,TRBJ1-4,CASSQEAGDLFF,TGTGCCAGCAGCCAAGAAGCCGGGGATCTGTTTTTT
many,TRBD2,TRBV4-1,TRBJ2-1,CASSQGRAAGGRDEQFF,TGCGCCAGCAGCCAAGGCCGGGCAGCGGGGGGCAGGGATGAGCAGTTCTTC
-,-,TRBV12-5,TRBJ1-5,CASGFEEGQPQHF,TGTGCTAGTGGTTTCGAGGAAGGTCAGCCCCAGCATTTT
-,-,TRBV7-9,TRBJ1-4,CASSLDQDREKLFF,TGTGCCAGCAGCTTAGATCAGGATCGAGAAAAACTGTTTTTT
-,TRBD1,TRBV5-1,TRBJ1-5,CASSSQGGQDQPQHF,TGCGCCAGCAGCTCACAGGGGGGCCAAGATCAGCCCCAGCATTTT
-,-,TRBV14,TRBJ1-6,CASSQRRDTAYSPLHF,TGTGCCAGCAGCCAACGCCGGGACACAGCGTATTCACCCCTCCACTTT
-,-,TRBV5-4,TRBJ2-7,CASSLPGSPSEQYF,TGTGCCAGCAGCTTGCCAGGCTCTCCCTCCGAGCAGTACTTC
-,-,TRBV27,TRBJ1-2,CASNPRGSVDYGYTF,TGTGCCAGCAACCCCAGGGGATCGGTTGACTATGGCTACACCTTC
-,-,TRBV5-1,TRBJ1-5,CASEPEGVPWPQHF,TGCGCCAGCGAACCAGAAGGGGTCCCCTGGCCCCAGCATTTT
few,TRBD1,TRBV9,TRBJ1-1,CASSVEGQGAAFF,TGTGCCAGCAGCGTAGAGGGACAGGGGGCCGCTTTCTTT
-,TRBD1,TRBV15,TRBJ2-7,CATSRGQGAIGTYEQYF,TGTGCCACCAGCAGGGGACAGGGGGCTATCGGAACCTACGAGCAGTACTTC
-,-,TRBV12-3/TRBV12-4,TRBJ1-5,CASGEHQPQHF,TGTGCCTCCGGGGAACACCAGCCCCAGCATTTT
once,-,TRBV10-2,TRBJ2-7,CASSGGEQVGSYEQYF,TGCGCCAGCAGTGGGGGGGAACAGGTTGGATCCTACGAGCAGTACTTC
-,-,TRBV6-1,TRBJ2-7,CASSAQGQDSSYEQYF,TGTGCCAGCAGTGCCCAGGGGCAGGACAGCTCCTACGAGCAGTACTTC
-,-,TRBV7-5,TRBJ2-1,CARSPTLAGGLEFF,TGTGCCAGAAGCCCGACCTTAGCGGGGGGGCTTGAGTTCTTC
-,TRBD1,TRBV5-4,TRBJ1-6,CASSPDRGANNSPLHF,TGTGCCAGCAGCCCCGACAGGGGCGCCAATAATTCACCCCTCCACTTT
-,-,TRBV5-7,TRBJ1-5,CASSFPGDYSNQPQHF,TGTGCCAGCAGCTTTCCCGGGGACTATAGCAATCAGCCCCAGCATTTT
few,TRBD1,TRBV4-2,TRBJ1-2,CASSPGVRQGADGYTF,TGTGCCAGCAGCCCCGGCGTTCGTCAGGGGGCTGATGGCTACACCTTC
-,TRBD1,TRBV19,TRBJ1-2,CASSMHDRDGYTF,TGTGCCAGTAGTATGCACGACAGGGACGGCTACACCTTC
-,TRBD1,TRBV19,TRBJ2-7,CASSMGTGPYEQYF,TGTGCCAGTAGTATGGGGACAGGGCCCTACGAGCAGTACTTC
-,-,TRBV29-1,TRBJ2-6,CSARSSGANVLTF,TGCAGCGCCAGGTCCTCTGGGGCCAACGTCCTGACTTTC
once,TRBD1,TRBV2,TRBJ1-2,CATVAGTVGGGYTF,TGTGCCACCGTAGCGGGGACAGTAGGAGGTGGCTACACCTTC
-,TRBD1,TRBV4-3,TRBJ1-1,CASSESGRGHRNTEAFF,TGCGCCAGCAGCGAAAGCGGCAGGGGGCACCGAAACACTGAAGCTTTCTTT
-,TRBD1,TRBV12-5,TRBJ1-1,CASGLGRGLSEAFF,TGTGCTAGTGGTTTGGGCAGGGGGCTCTCTGAAGCTTTCTTT
-,TRBD1,TRBV4-3,TRBJ1-6,CASSHVDRGRSPLHF,TGCGCCAGCAGCCATGTAGACAGGGGGCGATCACCCCTCCACTTT
-,-,TRBV3-1/TRBV3-2,TRBJ1-6,CASSQPGYNSPLHF,TGTGCCAGCAGCCAACCAGGCTATAATTCACCCCTCCACTTT
-,-,TRBV3-1/TRBV3-2,TRBJ1-2,CASSPPGQNYGYTF,TGTGCCAGCAGCCCCCCCGGACAGAACTATGGCTACACCTTC
-,-,TRBV5-1,TRBJ2-1,CASSSQRYNEQFF,TGCGCCAGCAGCTCACAGAGATACAATGAGCAGTTCTTC
-,-,TRBV11-2,TRBJ1-1,CASSPLGGAMNTEAFF,TGTGCCAGCAGCCCCCTCGGGGGAGCGATGAACACTGAAGCTTTCTTT
-,-,TRBV27,TRBJ1-4,CASSLLSSGEKLFF,TGTGCCAGCAGTTTATTAAGCTCAGGTGAAAAACTGTTTTTT
once,-,TRBV7-9,TRBJ2-5,CASSLDRTKETQYF,TGTGCCAGCAGCTTAGACAGGACCAAAGAGACCCAGTACTTC
few,TRBD1,TRBV10-1,TRBJ1-3,CASSVGGHSGNTIYF,TGCGCCAGCAGTGTAGGGGGCCACTCTGGAAACACCATATATTTT
-,-,TRBV15,TRBJ2-1,CATSREFGRGVNEQFF,TGTGCCACCAGCAGAGAGTTCGGCAGGGGTGTCAATGAGCAGTTCTTC
-,-,TRBV5-8,TRBJ2-5,CASSLAGTETQYF,TGTGCCAGCAGCTTGGCAGGTACAGAGACCCAGTACTTC